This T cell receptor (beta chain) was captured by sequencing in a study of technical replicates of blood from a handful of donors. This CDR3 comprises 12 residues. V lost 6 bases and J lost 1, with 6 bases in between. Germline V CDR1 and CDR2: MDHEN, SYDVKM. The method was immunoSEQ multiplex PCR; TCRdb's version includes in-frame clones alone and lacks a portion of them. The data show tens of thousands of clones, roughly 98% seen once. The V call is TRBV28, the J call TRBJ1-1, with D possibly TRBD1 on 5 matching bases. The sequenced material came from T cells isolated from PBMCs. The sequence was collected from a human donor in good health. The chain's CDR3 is CASRDTNTEAFF. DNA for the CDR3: TGTGCCAGCAGGGACACGAACACTGAAGCTTTCTTT.